The rows below give T cell receptor beta chains drawn from one sample of a study of blood T cells in healthy people across ages. TCRdb reprocessed the 5' RACE reads with MiXCR, giving one entry per CDR3 protein. Of roughly 1,100,000 distinct CDR3 sequences listed, 20% to 25% are singletons. These data are also associated with another study on T cells of mothers and their children.

Sequences were obtained from blood. The receptors were sampled from a girl aged 2-10 years in good health. Each CDR3 is given with its conserved first and last residue. Clone sizes are given selectively: once, few, many, or a class where the clone is expanded.

TRBV6-2/TRBV6-3 . CASTTGREGLRVNTGELFF
TRBV29-1 few CSVEASGKPYEQYF
TRBV11-2 few CASGASGRIGADEQFF
TRBV3-1 few CASSQEHLNTEAFF
TRBV12-5 . CASGPQGLAGPYEQYF
TRBV5-1 . CASSLNAFSGNTIYF
TRBV14 . CASRGTGGVDIEAFF
TRBV7-9 . CASSLRQDEQYF
TRBV5-1 few CASSFSRSGGNQETQYF
TRBV7-3 few CASSPGGKGNGPQYF
TRBV6-2/TRBV6-3 few CASSRDSQTQYF
TRBV7-7 . CASSRDEVSGETQYF
TRBV7-9 few CASTKDSSGNTIYF
TRBV20-1 few CSARTGGAGNEQFF
TRBV24-1 few CATSEPGQGLYNEQFF
TRBV19 few CASSMTGGFEQFF
TRBV25-1 few CASSEYFVQAPSGANVLTF
TRBV10-2 few CASTSSGGDTTDTQYF
TRBV7-9 many CASSLDGGIYEQYF
TRBV7-2 . CASSFNRDGEQYF
TRBV13 . CASNMGGLGNTIYF
TRBV11-2 . CASSSSDRGTETQYF
TRBV29-1 . CSVEGASTDTQYF
TRBV29-1 . CSVGSSGANVLTF
TRBV27 . CASSNRVGEKLFF
TRBV29-1 few CSVEETRTGVYEQYF
TRBV20-1 . CSARMGVYNEQFF
TRBV14 few CASSHGVRGNYGYTF
TRBV6-2/TRBV6-3 . CASSWGGDTDTQYF
TRBV28 . CASSLRGTGTYNEQFF
TRBV20-1 few CSAIPIASYNEQFF
TRBV7-2 few CASSSGGRDTEAFF
TRBV12-3/TRBV12-4 . CASSSPSGRSGELFF
TRBV10-3 . CAIKASGEGEQFF
TRBV7-2 . CASSLARDRGGYTF